This T cell receptor beta chain was found in a study of T cells after somatic rescue of genetic block (TCRdb year 2020). For the wider study: The study assessed how robust, over the long term, a T-cell system was when the system had developed through somatic rescue of a genetic block in T-cell development.

Concerning this clone: There is no known antigen for this receptor. No per-base quality is available; no much larger clone lies one base away.

Library construction relied on the immunoSEQ multiplex PCR assay. TCRdb carries this immuneACCESS record with in-frame sequences only. Its versions omit some clonotypes, under half of them owing to an unresolved V gene in the studies checked, with the rest unexplained. The sample records about 15,000 clones, approximately 75% of which are singletons. 14% of the sample is held by the ten biggest clonotypes. From its cysteine to its phenylalanine, the CDR3 spans 18 amino acids. Of the read, only the CDR3 DNA is kept; its 54 bases are in frame from base 1. For CDR1 and CDR2, the germline V gene lists SGHRS and YFSETQ. Between the V and J ends, shortened by 3 bases and 6 bases respectively, the junction contains 26 bases.

The V and J segments used are TRBV5-1 and TRBJ2-3; no confident D gene assignment can be made. The sequenced material came from peripheral blood mononuclear cells (PBMCs). The receptor's source is a boy aged 5-17 years. The DNA sequence follows: TGCGCCAGCAGCTACACTCTCCTTAGCTACACGCAATCTGATACGCAGTATTTT. This yields the protein CASSYTLLSYTQSDTQYF.